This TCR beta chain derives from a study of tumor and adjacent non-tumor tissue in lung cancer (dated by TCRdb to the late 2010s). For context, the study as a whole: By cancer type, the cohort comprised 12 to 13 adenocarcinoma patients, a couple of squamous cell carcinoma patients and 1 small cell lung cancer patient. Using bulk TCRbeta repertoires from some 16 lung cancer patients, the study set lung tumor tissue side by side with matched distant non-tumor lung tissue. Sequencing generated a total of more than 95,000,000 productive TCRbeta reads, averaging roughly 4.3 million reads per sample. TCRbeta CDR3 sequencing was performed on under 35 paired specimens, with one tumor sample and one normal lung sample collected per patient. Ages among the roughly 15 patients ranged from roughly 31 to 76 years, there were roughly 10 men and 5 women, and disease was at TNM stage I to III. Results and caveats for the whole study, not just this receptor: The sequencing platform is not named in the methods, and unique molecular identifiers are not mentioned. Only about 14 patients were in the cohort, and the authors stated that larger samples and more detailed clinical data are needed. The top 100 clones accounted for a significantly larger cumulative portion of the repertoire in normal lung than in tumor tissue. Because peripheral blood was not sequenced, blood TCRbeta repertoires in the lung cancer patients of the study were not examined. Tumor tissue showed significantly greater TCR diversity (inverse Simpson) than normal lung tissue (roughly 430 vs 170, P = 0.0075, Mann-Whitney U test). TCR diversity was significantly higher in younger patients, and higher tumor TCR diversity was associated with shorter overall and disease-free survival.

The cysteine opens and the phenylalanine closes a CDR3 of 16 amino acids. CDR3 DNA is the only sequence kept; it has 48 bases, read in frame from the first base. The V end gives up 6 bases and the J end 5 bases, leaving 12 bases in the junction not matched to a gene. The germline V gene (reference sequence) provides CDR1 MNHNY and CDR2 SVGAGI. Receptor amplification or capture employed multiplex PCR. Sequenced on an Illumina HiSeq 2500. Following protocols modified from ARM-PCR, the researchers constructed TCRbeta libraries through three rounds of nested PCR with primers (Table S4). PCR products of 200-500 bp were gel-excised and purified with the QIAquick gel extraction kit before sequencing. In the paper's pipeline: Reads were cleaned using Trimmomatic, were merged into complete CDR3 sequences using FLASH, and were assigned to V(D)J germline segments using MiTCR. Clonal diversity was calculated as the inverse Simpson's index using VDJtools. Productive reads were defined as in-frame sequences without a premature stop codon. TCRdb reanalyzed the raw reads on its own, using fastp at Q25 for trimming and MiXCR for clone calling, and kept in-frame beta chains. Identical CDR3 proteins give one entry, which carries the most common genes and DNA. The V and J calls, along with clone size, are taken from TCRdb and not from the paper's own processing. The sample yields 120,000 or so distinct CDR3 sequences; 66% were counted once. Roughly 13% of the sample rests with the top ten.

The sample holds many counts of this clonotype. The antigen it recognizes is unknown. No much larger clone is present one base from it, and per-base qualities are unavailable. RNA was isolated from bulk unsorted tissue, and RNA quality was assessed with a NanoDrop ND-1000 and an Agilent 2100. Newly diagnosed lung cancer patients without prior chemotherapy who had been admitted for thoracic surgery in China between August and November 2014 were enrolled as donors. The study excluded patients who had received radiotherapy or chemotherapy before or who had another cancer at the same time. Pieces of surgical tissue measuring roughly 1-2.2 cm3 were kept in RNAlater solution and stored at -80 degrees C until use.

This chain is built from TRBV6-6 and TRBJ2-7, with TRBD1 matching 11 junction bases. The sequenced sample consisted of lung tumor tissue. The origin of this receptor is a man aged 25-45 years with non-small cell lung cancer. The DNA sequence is TGTGCCAGCAGGCGACTAGGACAGGGGGCGCGGGACGAGCAGTACTTC. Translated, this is CASRRLGQGARDEQYF.